This T cell receptor (beta chain) emerged from a study of blood T cell repertoires in COVID-19 (dated by TCRdb to 2020 to 2021). Notes on the research overall: The collaborator samples originated in the United States, Italy and Spain and spanned the acute and convalescent phases of COVID-19. Subjects who had been exposed to COVID-19, were actively infected with it, or had recovered from it provided the deeply sampled blood TCRbeta repertoires that made up the dataset. A de-identified subject ID, COVID-19 status, age in years and sex were almost always included in the sample metadata. The samples were drawn from the first 160 participants of the ongoing ImmuneRACE study and from 1,254 subjects provided by 6 global collaborators. The material from the prospective study consisted of cDNA or gDNA derived from T cells, B-cell-depleted T cells, or PBMCs. Where available, HLA class I and class II types were taken from metadata supplied by the sample provider and were not determined by assay-based typing. The repertoires were released in a freely available public database meant as a resource for research on the immune response to SARS-CoV-2. What the study reported, not specific to this receptor: The quantity of clinical and demographic metadata differed by source and by participant and was supplied without curation.

The immunoSEQ Assay, a bias-controlled multiplex PCR, was used to amplify TCRbeta CDR3 regions from genomic DNA. As for the authors' bioinformatics: Within the assay, amplification of reference gene primers was used to estimate how many nucleated cells each sample contained. To quantify the absolute abundance of each unique TCRbeta CDR3 rearrangement, sequence reads were collapsed and filtered. For each sample, productive Simpson clonality was calculated by taking the square root of Simpson's diversity index across productive rearrangements. Drawn from immuneACCESS, this table holds only the in-frame rearrangements with V and J called that TCRdb kept. Clones are partly lost; checked studies trace under half to an unresolved V gene and leave the rest unexplained. V, J and clone size are taken as reported in that table, and D and trimming were inferred from the DNA itself. The table for this sample lists 150,000 to 200,000 clones; 75% to 80% of them were counted only once. Approximately 8.6% of the sample lies in the top ten.

With regard to this clone: This receptor's antigen is unknown. Base quality data are lacking; no much larger clone is found one base away.

The collaborating institutions used their own protocols to collect whole blood in K2EDTA tubes. For TCRbeta analysis, collaborator samples were shipped as frozen whole blood, as isolated PBMCs, or as DNA extracted from either sample type. The TCR was taken from a woman aged 45-65 years with active or convalescent COVID-19. The material sequenced was peripheral blood.

The sequenced DNA is TGTGCCAGCAGTGAAGGGTTGGGGGGTCAAGAAAAACTGTTTTTT. It encodes CASSEGLGGQEKLFF. The chain couples TRBV6-1 to TRBJ1-4; the D gene is perhaps TRBD1, from 5 matching bases. CDR1 and CDR2, looked up from the germline V gene, are MNHNS and SASEGT. Deletion took 1 base off V and 8 bases off J, with a span of 14 bases between the germline ends. From its cysteine to its phenylalanine, the CDR3 spans 15 amino acids. The DNA shown is the 45-base CDR3, in frame from base 1.